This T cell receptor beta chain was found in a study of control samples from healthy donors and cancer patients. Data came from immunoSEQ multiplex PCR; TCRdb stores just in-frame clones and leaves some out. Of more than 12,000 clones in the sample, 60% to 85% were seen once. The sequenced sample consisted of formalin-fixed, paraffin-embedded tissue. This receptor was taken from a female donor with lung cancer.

The CDR3: CASSLSHEQYF. In DNA form, the CDR3 reads TGTGCCAGCAGCTTATCCCACGAGCAGTACTTC. The gene calls are TRBV7-2 and TRBJ2-7, with D hard to call. V was cut by 2 bases and J by 5 bases, with 4 bases left in between. CDR3 size: 11 residues. Germline-derived CDR1 and CDR2 are SGHTA and FQGNSA. Full variable domain (remainder filled in from reference TRBV7-2 and TRBJ2-7): GAGVSQSPSNKVTEKGKDVELRCDPISGHTALYWYRQSLGQGLEFLIYFQGNSAPDKSGLPSDRFSAERTGGSVSTLTIQRTQQEDSAVYLCASSLSHEQYFGPGTRLTVT.